Listed here are 9 T cell receptor beta chains from one sample, sequenced in a study of shared clonotypes between healthy human individuals. Assay: immunoSEQ multiplex PCR; the TCRdb copy retains only in-frame clones and omits some. The profile shows a few hundred thousand clones, over 65% of them singletons. The material sequenced was memory CD4+ T cells sorted from blood. Subset in this sample: CD45RA-negative fraction. These receptors were collected from a man aged 25-45 years in good health.

This clone has a handful of counts. CDR3 DNA sequence: TGTGCCAGCAGCTTAGTGGTTGGACGGAATAATGAGCAGTTCTTC. Protein product: CASSLVVGRNNEQFF. J is TRBJ2-1 and V is TRBV7-2; D is unclear. CDR1 is SGHTA, CDR2 FQGNSA, per germline. The CDR3 runs 15 residues. Trimming stripped 1 base from V and 7 bases from J, with 14 bases between.

This clone has just a few counts. The CDR3, as DNA: TGTGCCAGCAGTGCCCGGACAGCCTCCTACGAGCAGTACTTC. Its translation is CASSARTASYEQYF. This chain joins TRBV2 and TRBJ2-7, with D perhaps matching TRBD1 (6 bases). There are 14 residues in the CDR3. Germline values: CDR1 SNHLY, CDR2 FYNNEI. Trimming removed 4 bases at V and 0 bases at J, with 10 bases between.

The CDR3 bases are TGTGCCAGCAGCTTAACAGGGGGTTTGGCGGGTGGCTACACCTTC. Protein: CASSLTGGLAGGYTF. This chain joins TRBV5-4 and TRBJ1-2, with TRBD1 matching 8 bases. CDR1 is SGHNT and CDR2 is YYREEE in the germline V gene (reference sequence). CDR3 length equals 15 residues. V dropped 2 bases and J dropped 7; count of bases not matched to a gene: 10.

This chain uses TRBV30 with TRBJ1-3; no reliable D call. The CDR3 sequence is 16 residues long. With 5 bases removed from V and 0 bases from J, the gap between germline ends came to 17 bases. Germline assignment: CDR1 GTSNPN and CDR2 SVGIG (reference sequence). This CDR3 reads CAWEKRRISSGNTIYF. The CDR3, as DNA: TGTGCCTGGGAAAAAAGACGGATTAGCTCTGGAAACACCATATATTTT.

The chain carries TRBV30 and TRBJ1-3; D perhaps matches TRBD1 (5 bases). CDR1 is GTSNPN and CDR2 is SVGIG in the germline V gene (reference sequence). CDR3 size: 16 residues. V lost 0 bases and J lost 0, with 12 bases in between. CDR3 DNA sequence: TGTGCCTGGAGTGTAGGGTGGGGCAACTCTGGAAACACCATATATTTT. Translating gives CAWSVGWGNSGNTIYF.

The chain carries TRBV10-1 and TRBJ2-7, with D uncertain. Trimming shortened V by 3 bases and J by 3 bases, and 18 bases separated the two germline ends. Germline-derived CDR1 and CDR2 are WNHNN and SYGVQD (reference sequence). This CDR3 is built from 16 residues. The DNA of the CDR3 is TGCGCCAGCAGTGACCCTGGGCGTTCCGGTGACTACGAGCAGTACTTC. It specifies CASSDPGRSGDYEQYF.

The rearrangement links TRBV5-1 to TRBJ2-3; D not resolved. V was pared by 0 bases and J by 14 bases, with 10 bases between. CDR1 and CDR2 from the germline V gene are SGHRS and YFSETQ. The CDR3 sequence is 11 residues long. The CDR3 sequence is CASSLEARRYF. CDR3 nucleotide sequence: TGCGCCAGCAGCTTGGAGGCCAGGCGGTATTTT.

V is TRBV18 and J is TRBJ2-3, with D perhaps assigned TRBD1 or TRBD2 (5 bases each). This CDR3 region has 14 residues. V was cut by 6 bases and J by 2 bases, with 12 bases left in between. Germline CDR1 is KGHSH and CDR2 is LQKENI. The CDR3 sequence: CASSPGRLTDTQYF. CDR3 in DNA: TGTGCCAGCTCGCCGGGACGTCTCACAGATACGCAGTATTTT.

This chain links TRBV11-1 with TRBJ2-7, with 10 bases identical to TRBD2. Germline V gives CDR1 SGHAT, CDR2 FQDESV (reference sequence). This CDR3 is built from 14 residues. V was pared by 5 bases and J by 2 bases, with 3 bases of the junction left unmatched. This CDR3 is CASSKLAGTYEQYF. DNA for the CDR3: TGTGCCAGCAGCAAACTAGCGGGGACCTACGAGCAGTACTTC.